Below are 17 T cell receptor beta chains sequenced from a single sample in a study of T cell changes during pregnancy in multiple sclerosis. Sequencing was performed with immunoSEQ multiplex PCR; in TCRdb, only in-frame clones are kept and a portion is missing. The sample includes roughly 60,000 clones, roughly 91% of them seen just once. The source was peripheral blood, collected before pregnancy. Source of these receptors: a female donor with multiple sclerosis, enrolled in a pregnancy study.

This chain uses TRBV5-5 with TRBJ2-3, with TRBD2 matching 8 bases. Per the germline V gene, CDR1 is SGHKS and CDR2 is YYEKEE (reference sequence). Unmatched junction bases numbered 3, after V lost 2 bases and J lost 4 bases. This CDR3 spans 14 amino acids. Here the CDR3 reads CASSFGGAADTQYF. The CDR3 coding sequence is TGTGCCAGCAGCTTCGGGGGGGCGGCAGATACGCAGTATTTT. The complete variable domain, with remaining parts taken from reference TRBV5-5 and TRBJ2-3, reads DAGVTQSPTHLIKTRGQQVTLRCSPISGHKSVSWYQQVLGQGPQFIFQYYEKEERGRGNFPDRFSARQFPNYSSELNVNALLLGDSALYLCASSFGGAADTQYFGPGTRLTVL.

The chain employs TRBV30 and TRBJ1-3; D gene uncertain. Trimming stripped 4 bases from V and 1 base from J, with 8 bases between. The CDR3 loop spans 13 amino acids. In germline, CDR1 is GTSNPN, CDR2 SVGIG (reference sequence). This CDR3 reads CAWNSESGNTIYF. As DNA, the CDR3 is TGTGCCTGGAACTCCGAATCTGGAAACACCATATATTTT.

The chain joins TRBV4-2 to TRBJ2-1, with D possibly TRBD2 on 6 matching bases. Germline assignment: CDR1 LGHNA and CDR2 YNFKEQ. The CDR3 consists of 16 residues. The germline V and J ends were trimmed by 6 bases and 6 bases, with 21 bases remaining between them. CDR3 protein: CASRSDFIAAGNEQFF. The DNA of the CDR3 is TGTGCCAGCAGGTCTGACTTTATAGCGGCGGGCAATGAGCAGTTCTTC.

This chain uses TRBV7-9 with TRBJ1-1; D gene uncertain. CDR3 size: 11 residues. V lost 5 bases to trimming and J lost 11 bases, with 12 bases between them. Germline CDR1 reads SEHNR; CDR2 reads FQNEAQ (reference sequence). CDR3 sequence: CASSPLQSAFF. DNA of the CDR3: TGTGCCAGCAGCCCCTTACAGTCGGCTTTCTTT.

The V gene is TRBV12-5, the J gene TRBJ2-7; D is possibly TRBD2 (6 bases). V was shortened by 3 bases and J by 6 bases, with 15 bases between the two germline ends. CDR3 length: 14 residues. Germline CDR1 reads LGHNT; CDR2 reads FRNRAP. CDR3 loop: CASGFGTFPLEQYF. The CDR3 DNA sequence: TGTGCTAGTGGTTTTGGGACTTTCCCCCTCGAGCAGTACTTC.

The V call is TRBV19, the J call TRBJ2-7; D may be TRBD2 (6 bases). Germline CDR1 LNHDA, CDR2 SQIVND (reference sequence). Trimming took off 7 bases at V and 3 bases at J, with 13 bases between the two ends. CDR3 length equals 13 residues. The CDR3 is CASKQEGIYEQYF. Written as DNA, the CDR3 is TGTGCCAGTAAGCAGGAGGGGATCTACGAGCAGTACTTC. Supplemented by reference TRBV19 and TRBJ2-7, the full variable domain reads DGGITQSPKYLFRKEGQNVTLSCEQNLNHDAMYWYRQDPGQGLRLIYYSQIVNDFQKGDIAEGYSVSREKKESFPLTVTSAQKNPTAFYLCASKQEGIYEQYFGPGTRLTVT.

The V call is TRBV25-1, the J call TRBJ2-2, with D uncertain. V shed 3 bases and J shed 6 bases, with 11 bases lying between them. The germline CDR1 and CDR2 sequences are MGHDK and SYGVNS. The CDR3 length is 14 residues. The CDR3 coding sequence is TGTGCCAGCAGTGACCCACTTCGGTCCGGGGAGCTGTTTTTT. Residues: CASSDPLRSGELFF.

The chain links TRBV29-1 to TRBJ2-3; TRBD2 matches at 8 bases. CDR3 size: 14 residues. Germline loops: CDR1 SQVTM, CDR2 ANQGSEA. The V gene end was trimmed by 4 bases and the J gene end by 5 bases; junction bases not matched to a gene: 8. The CDR3 DNA reads TGCAGCGTTGCGCAGCGACTAGCGATAGATACGCAGTATTTT. Its translation is CSVAQRLAIDTQYF.

The V and J genes are TRBV19 and TRBJ1-3; D ambiguous. The CDR3 is made up of 15 amino acids. The V end was cut by 10 bases, the J end by 0 bases, with 16 bases between. Germline V gene lookup returns CDR1 LNHDA and CDR2 SQIVND (reference sequence). The CDR3 loop is CATTAFRTSGNTIYF. In DNA, the CDR3 is TGTGCCACAACAGCCTTCAGAACCTCTGGAAACACCATATATTTT.

The chain uses TRBV12-2 and TRBJ2-7; the D segment call TRBD2 is taken from the table without a DNA check. TRBV12-2 is marked as a pseudogene. The CDR3 is made up of 15 amino acids. CDR3 amino acids: CASRGGTFGAYEQYF. Here the CDR3 DNA reads TGTGCAAGTCGCGGCGGGACTTTTGGGGCCTACGAGCAGTACTTC.

The V and J genes are TRBV10-3 and TRBJ2-5; tentatively, D is TRBD2 (5 bases). The CDR3 runs to 16 residues. The germline CDR1 and CDR2 sequences are ENHRY and SYGVKD. V was pared by 0 bases and J by 4 bases, with 15 bases between. DNA of the CDR3: TGTGCCATCAGTGAGTCGGGAAGGGAGATTAGAGAGACCCAGTACTTC. Translating it yields CAISESGREIRETQYF.

The J gene is TRBJ1-4, the V gene TRBV18; D ambiguous. The CDR3 spans 17 residues. V was shortened by 4 bases and J by 0 bases, with 15 bases between the two germline ends. Germline V lookup: CDR1 KGHSH, CDR2 LQKENI. CDR3 DNA: TGTGCCAGCTCACGAAACCAACTGTTGGCAACTAATGAAAAACTGTTTTTT. Its translation is CASSRNQLLATNEKLFF.

The V call is TRBV7-2, the J call TRBJ2-5; D might be TRBD2 (5 bases). The CDR3 is made up of 13 amino acids. V lost 1 base and J 5 bases, leaving 8 bases between the germline ends. The V gene's germline CDR1 is SGHTA and CDR2 FQGNSA. The CDR3 DNA follows: TGTGCCAGCAGCTTAGGAGGGCCGGAGACCCAGTACTTC. The encoded protein is CASSLGGPETQYF.

The chain recombines TRBV7-3 with TRBJ1-2; 8 bases align to TRBD1. The CDR3 loop spans 13 amino acids. The germline V gene encodes CDR1 SGHTA and CDR2 FQGTGA. V was pared by 5 bases and J by 8 bases, with 7 bases of the junction left unmatched. The CDR3 DNA reads TGTGCCAGCAGCCCGACCCAGGGGGCAGGCTACACCTTC. Residues: CASSPTQGAGYTF.

The genes are TRBV18 and TRBJ1-1, with D possibly being TRBD1 (6 bases). This CDR3 contains 20 residues. Trimming pared 4 bases from V and 0 bases from J, leaving 27 bases between. Germline lookup yields CDR1 KGHSH and CDR2 LQKENI. CDR3 sequence reads: CASSLSDSYDAEGVNTEAFF. Here the CDR3 DNA reads TGTGCCAGCTCACTTTCGGACAGTTACGACGCCGAAGGGGTGAACACTGAAGCTTTCTTT.

The rearrangement links TRBV6-5 to TRBJ1-6; perhaps TRBD1 as D (6 bases). V was shortened by 6 bases and J by 10 bases, with 16 bases between the two germline ends. The germline V gene encodes CDR1 MNHEY and CDR2 SVGAGI. The CDR3 contains 14 residues. The CDR3 is CASSLRDTKSPLHF. The CDR3 DNA sequence: TGTGCCAGCAGCCTCCGGGACACTAAGTCACCCCTCCACTTT.

The rearrangement uses TRBV2 and TRBJ1-5; TRBD1 agrees at 7 bases. CDR1 SNHLY and CDR2 FYNNEI come from the germline V gene. This CDR3 comprises 13 residues. V lost 5 bases and J lost 13; bases outside the gene matches: 11. CDR3: CASSPTGKGSQHF. Here the CDR3 DNA reads TGTGCCAGCAGTCCGACAGGGAAGGGGTCTCAGCATTTT.